This is a list of T cell receptor beta chains from one sample in a study of post-analysis software for immune sequencing data. TCRdb recomputed calls from the PCR reads with MiXCR, one row per CDR3 protein. The profile covers around 770,000 distinct CDR3 sequences, with more than 45% appearing a single time and approximately 4.4% taken by the ten largest. Source material: blood. These receptors all stem from a girl aged 10 to 17 with multiple sclerosis. The CDR3 runs from the conserved cysteine through the conserved F or W. A D gene is named only where the DNA matches it firmly. Some rows have no size entry. The others give once, few or many, or a class for an expanded clone.

>-|14|TRBV6-5|TRBJ1-1|-
TGTGCCAGCAGTTACTTGGGGGTCGGCACTGAAGCTTTCTTT
CASSYLGVGTEAFF
>few|15|TRBV12-3/TRBV12-4|TRBJ2-3|-
TGTGCCAGCACCCCCCCAGGGCTTGGCCCAGATACGCAGTATTTT
CASTPPGLGPDTQYF
>-|12|TRBV20-1|TRBJ2-7|-
TGCAGTGCTAGTTTCCCCAGCTACGAGCAGTACTTC
CSASFPSYEQYF
>few|14|TRBV20-1|TRBJ2-5|-
TGCAGTGCTAGAGGGGGCAGCTTCCAAGAGACCCAGTACTTC
CSARGGSFQETQYF
>-|17|TRBV6-6|TRBJ2-3|TRBD2
TGTGCCAGCAGTACAAGGGGCGGACTAGCGGGAGTTAATACGCAGTATTTT
CASSTRGGLAGVNTQYF
>-|13|TRBV5-1|TRBJ2-5|-
TGCGCCAGCAGCGGTGCGGTCAGAGAGACCCAGTACTTC
CASSGAVRETQYF
>-|13|TRBV29-1|TRBJ2-1|TRBD2
TGCAGCGTAAGAGTCCCGGGACTAGTGGTTCCGTTCTTC
CSVRVPGLVVPFF
>few|14|TRBV18|TRBJ2-7|-
TGTGCCAGCTCACCTGACTCGGGATTCTACGAGCAGTACTTC
CASSPDSGFYEQYF
>-|17|TRBV25-1|TRBJ1-6|TRBD1
TGTGCCAGCAGTGAACCCGACAGGGGGGGGACCGGTTCACCCCTCCACTTT
CASSEPDRGGTGSPLHF
>once|15|TRBV20-1|TRBJ2-7|-
TGCAGTGCTAGAGAGCTGAACTACCCTGGCTACGAGCAGTACTTC
CSARELNYPGYEQYF
>-|14|TRBV5-1|TRBJ1-1|-
TGCGCCAGCAGCTTTAGGGATATGTTCACTGAAGCTTTCTTT
CASSFRDMFTEAFF
>-|14|TRBV6-1|TRBJ2-5|-
TGTGCCAGCACCCCCTCCAGAATAGGAGAGACCCAGTACTTC
CASTPSRIGETQYF
>-|14|TRBV3-1|TRBJ2-1|-
TGTGCCAGCAGTCTCACGCCATCCGGGACTTCCCAGTTCTTC
CASSLTPSGTSQFF
>-|12|TRBV5-6|TRBJ2-3|-
TGTGCCAGCAGCCCAGGCGGCAATACGCAGTATTTT
CASSPGGNTQYF
>few|15|TRBV7-2|TRBJ1-5|-
TGTGCCAGCAGCTTAGGCCTGTATAGCAATCAGCCCCAGCATTTT
CASSLGLYSNQPQHF
>few|15|TRBV7-2|TRBJ2-3|-
TGTGCCAGCAGCCTTCAGGGCGGCGGCACAGATACGCAGTATTTT
CASSLQGGGTDTQYF
>-|15|TRBV5-1|TRBJ2-5|-
TGCGCCAGCAGCTTGGCCGTCGTGGGCGCCGAGACCCAGTACTTC
CASSLAVVGAETQYF
>-|16|TRBV29-1|TRBJ1-2|-
TGCAGCGTTGCCTCCACAACAGGGCGACGGGGCTATGGCTACACCTTC
CSVASTTGRRGYGYTF
>few|10|TRBV29-1|TRBJ1-1|-
TGCAGCGTTTCTAACACTGAAGCTTTCTTT
CSVSNTEAFF
>-|15|TRBV7-9|TRBJ1-3|TRBD1
TGTGCCAGCAGCTCGACAGGGTCCTCTGGAAACACCATATATTTT
CASSSTGSSGNTIYF
>-|15|TRBV3-1|TRBJ2-3|TRBD2
TGTGCCAGCAGCTCCCCCGGGGTAGCGGGAGATACGCAGTATTTT
CASSSPGVAGDTQYF
>few|14|TRBV20-1|TRBJ2-3|TRBD2
TGCAGTGCTAGAGCTCTAGCGGACACAGATACGCAGTATTTT
CSARALADTDTQYF